Listed below are T cell receptor beta chains from one sample, sequenced in a study of T cell changes during pregnancy in multiple sclerosis. TCRdb keeps only in-frame clones here, not all; method: immunoSEQ multiplex PCR. Among about 85,000 clones listed, approximately 91% were seen once. The sample was peripheral blood, taken in the first trimester of pregnancy. Receptor source: a female donor with multiple sclerosis, enrolled in a pregnancy study. The CDR3 runs from the conserved cysteine through the conserved F or W. The D gene is left open where the match is weak. Clone size is shown for a subset of rows, as once, few, many or a class of expanded clone.

>TRBV19|NA|TRBJ1-5|TRBD1
CASSIATGVQPQHF
TGTGCCAGTAGTATAGCCACAGGGGTTCAGCCCCAGCATTTT
>TRBV7-2|NA|TRBJ1-2|NA
CASSLGTVNYGYTF
TGTGCCAGCAGCTTAGGCACGGTGAACTATGGCTACACCTTC
>TRBV5-5|NA|TRBJ2-5|TRBD1
CASSLFGTGTETQYF
TGTGCCAGCAGCTTGTTTGGGACAGGAACAGAGACCCAGTACTTC
>TRBV2|once|TRBJ2-7|TRBD1
CASSEPGQGTYEQYF
TGTGCCAGCAGTGAGCCGGGACAGGGGACCTACGAGCAGTACTTC
>TRBV7-9|NA|TRBJ1-1|TRBD1
CASSLELTGGEAFF
TGTGCCAGCAGCTTAGAATTGACAGGGGGCGAAGCTTTCTTT
>TRBV29-1|once|TRBJ2-6|NA
CSVTRAGANVLTF
TGCAGCGTGACCAGGGCTGGGGCCAACGTCCTGACTTTC
>TRBV19|NA|TRBJ1-5|NA
CASSIVLGGQPQHF
TGTGCCAGTAGTATTGTCCTGGGAGGCCAGCCCCAGCATTTT
>TRBV4-1|NA|TRBJ1-4|NA
CASSQDPGGKLEKLFF
TGCGCCAGCAGCCAAGATCCGGGAGGGAAGTTGGAAAAACTGTTTTTT
>TRBV4-1|NA|TRBJ2-3|TRBD2
CASSLLQRGGADTQYF
TGCGCCAGCAGTCTGCTGCAGCGGGGGGGGGCAGATACGCAGTATTTT
>TRBV6-1|NA|TRBJ1-2|TRBD1
CASTWGQGVVGYTF
TGTGCCAGCACCTGGGGACAGGGGGTTGTTGGCTACACCTTC
>TRBV15|NA|TRBJ2-7|NA
CATSRDRQSYEQYF
TGTGCCACCAGCAGAGATCGTCAGTCCTACGAGCAGTACTTC
>TRBV2|NA|TRBJ1-4|TRBD1
CASSRRTGYEKLFF
TGTGCCAGCAGTAGGCGGACAGGGTATGAAAAACTGTTTTTT
>TRBV7-9|few|TRBJ2-2|TRBD2
CASSPPGLAATGELFF
TGTGCCAGCAGCCCGCCCGGACTAGCGGCCACCGGGGAGCTGTTTTTT
>TRBV6-6|NA|TRBJ2-1|TRBD1
CASSLQGAGQFF
TGTGCCAGCAGCTTACAGGGGGCGGGGCAGTTCTTC
>TRBV6-1|NA|TRBJ1-6|TRBD1
CASSQGAGVSSPLHF
TGTGCCAGCAGCCAGGGGGCAGGGGTGAGTTCACCCCTCCACTTT
>TRBV9|NA|TRBJ2-2|NA
CASSVSAGGVFGGTGELFF
TGTGCCAGCAGCGTATCCGCAGGGGGTGTGTTCGGGGGCACCGGGGAGCTGTTTTTT
>TRBV19|NA|TRBJ2-7|TRBD2
CASSASGGTGEQYF
TGTGCCAGTAGTGCGAGCGGGGGGACGGGAGAGCAGTACTTC
>TRBV4-3|NA|TRBJ1-2|NA
CASSQDRGGREPGYTF
TGCGCCAGCAGCCAAGATCGAGGGGGAAGAGAGCCCGGCTACACCTTC
>TRBV5-1|NA|TRBJ1-2|TRBD1
CASSFGDRGQSYGYTF
TGCGCCAGCAGCTTTGGAGACAGGGGGCAGAGCTATGGCTACACCTTC
>TRBV27|NA|TRBJ2-7|NA
CASSLGQGRSYEQYF
TGTGCCAGCAGTTTAGGGCAGGGCCGCTCCTACGAGCAGTACTTC
>TRBV5-1|NA|TRBJ2-1|TRBD2
CASSPGLAGAHYNEQFF
TGCGCCAGCAGCCCGGGACTAGCGGGAGCTCACTACAATGAGCAGTTCTTC
>TRBV5-4|few|TRBJ2-1|TRBD2
CASRGERDYPGNEQFF
TGTGCCAGCAGGGGGGAGCGGGACTACCCGGGTAATGAGCAGTTCTTC
>TRBV5-6|NA|TRBJ1-3|NA
CASSRGTTGNTIYF
TGTGCCAGCAGCCGAGGGACAACTGGAAACACCATATATTTT
>TRBV27|NA|TRBJ1-1|NA
CASSLAGNTEAFF
TGTGCCAGCAGTTTAGCGGGGAACACTGAAGCTTTCTTT
>TRBV27|once|TRBJ1-4|TRBD1
CASSPATGQASEKLFF
TGTGCCAGCAGTCCTGCCACGGGACAGGCTAGTGAAAAACTGTTTTTT
>TRBV5-4|NA|TRBJ2-7|NA
CASSLDPRGRLSAGEQYF
TGTGCCAGCAGCTTGGATCCCAGGGGCCGATTATCGGCGGGCGAGCAGTACTTC
>TRBV28|NA|TRBJ1-5|TRBD1
CASRLTGEQPQHF
TGTGCCAGCAGATTGACAGGGGAACAGCCCCAGCATTTT
>TRBV5-4|NA|TRBJ1-2|NA
CASSSAGRLYGYTF
TGTGCCAGCAGCTCCGCGGGACGGCTATATGGCTACACCTTC
>TRBV28|NA|TRBJ2-2|TRBD2
CASSLGTSGSETGELFF
TGTGCCAGCAGTTTAGGCACTAGCGGGAGCGAAACCGGGGAGCTGTTTTTT
>TRBV6-6|NA|TRBJ2-1|NA
CASSYSSSGPEQFF
TGTGCCAGCAGTTACTCGTCCAGCGGCCCTGAGCAGTTCTTC
>TRBV5-1|NA|TRBJ1-1|TRBD1
CASSRPGQGHTEAFF
TGCGCCAGCAGTCGACCGGGACAGGGGCACACTGAAGCTTTCTTT
>TRBV2|NA|TRBJ2-6|TRBD1
CASTRLGTGQGAAGANVLTF
TGTGCCAGCACAAGGCTGGGGACCGGACAGGGGGCGGCTGGGGCCAACGTCCTGACTTTC
>TRBV23-1|NA|TRBJ2-7|TRBD1
CASSQSTGAEKFYEQYF
TGCGCCAGCAGTCAGTCGACAGGGGCCGAAAAGTTCTACGAGCAGTACTTC
>TRBV19|NA|TRBJ2-5|NA
CASSIAGTQYF
TGTGCCAGTAGTATAGCCGGGACCCAGTACTTC
>TRBV6-5|NA|TRBJ1-1|NA
CASSYGMNTEAFF
TGTGCCAGCAGTTACGGCATGAACACTGAAGCTTTCTTT
>TRBV4-3|NA|TRBJ1-2|TRBD1
CASSQGTGGIYGYTF
TGCGCCAGCAGCCAAGGTACAGGGGGGATCTATGGCTACACCTTC
>TRBV2|NA|TRBJ2-7|NA
CASSSGRAYEQYF
TGTGCCAGCAGTTCAGGCAGGGCTTACGAGCAGTACTTC
>TRBV7-9|NA|TRBJ1-2|NA
CASSLAGSYGYTF
TGTGCCAGCAGCTTAGCGGGGAGCTATGGCTACACCTTC
>TRBV19|NA|TRBJ1-1|TRBD1
CASSPRQGYDTEAFF
TGTGCCAGTAGTCCGAGACAGGGGTATGACACTGAAGCTTTCTTT
>TRBV19|once|TRBJ2-2|TRBD2
CASSLGGITGELFF
TGTGCCAGTAGCCTGGGGGGGATCACCGGGGAGCTGTTTTTT
>TRBV6-6|NA|TRBJ1-2|NA
CASSPQGSDHYGYTF
TGTGCCAGCAGCCCCCAAGGCAGCGATCACTATGGCTACACCTTC
>TRBV11-3|NA|TRBJ2-7|TRBD1
CASRTGTGDSYEQYF
TGTGCCAGCAGAACCGGGACAGGGGATTCCTACGAGCAGTACTTC
>TRBV6-1|NA|TRBJ1-1|TRBD1
CASSGQGAGNTEAFF
TGTGCCAGCAGCGGACAGGGGGCGGGGAACACTGAAGCTTTCTTT
>TRBV18|NA|TRBJ2-7|NA
CASSQNKGPYEQYF
TGTGCCAGCTCCCAGAACAAGGGGCCCTACGAGCAGTACTTC
>TRBV20-1|NA|TRBJ2-5|NA
CSAARETQYF
TGCAGTGCAGCGCGGGAGACCCAGTACTTC
>TRBV2|NA|TRBJ1-2|TRBD1
CASPGDRSNYGYTF
TGTGCCAGCCCCGGGGACAGATCTAACTATGGCTACACCTTC
>TRBV14|once|TRBJ2-1|NA
CASSPEGNYNEQFF
TGTGCCAGCAGCCCCGAGGGTAACTACAATGAGCAGTTCTTC
>TRBV5-1|NA|TRBJ2-7|TRBD1
CASETGTGDYEQYF
TGCGCCAGCGAGACCGGGACAGGGGATTACGAGCAGTACTTC
>TRBV5-6|NA|TRBJ2-3|TRBD2
CASSFLGLGHTQYF
TGTGCCAGCAGCTTCCTGGGACTAGGGCATACGCAGTATTTT
>TRBV7-9|NA|TRBJ2-5|NA
CASSLSGEIPTQYF
TGTGCCAGCAGCTTGTCAGGGGAAATTCCGACCCAGTACTTC
>TRBV19|NA|TRBJ1-4|NA
CASRLKGGGEKLFF
TGTGCCAGTCGCCTCAAGGGAGGAGGTGAAAAACTGTTTTTT
>TRBV4-2|NA|TRBJ2-5|TRBD2
CASSQGLNSGSSDGETQYF
TGTGCCAGCAGCCAAGGACTGAATAGCGGGAGTTCGGATGGGGAGACCCAGTACTTC
>TRBV18|NA|TRBJ2-4|TRBD1
CASSPRQGTPDIQYF
TGTGCCAGCTCGCCCCGACAGGGAACTCCGGACATTCAGTACTTC
>TRBV19|NA|TRBJ1-2|NA
CASSMPDRNYGYTF
TGTGCCAGTAGTATGCCCGACAGGAACTATGGCTACACCTTC
>TRBV7-8|NA|TRBJ1-1|NA
CASSPRRTERNTEAFF
TGTGCCAGCAGCCCGCGACGAACGGAGAGGAACACTGAAGCTTTCTTT
>TRBV11-3|NA|TRBJ2-7|TRBD2
CASSASSGGYIYEQYF
TGTGCCAGCAGCGCTTCTAGCGGGGGGTATATTTACGAGCAGTACTTC
>TRBV7-9|NA|TRBJ2-5|TRBD2
CASKGLAGEETQYF
TGTGCCAGTAAGGGACTAGCGGGAGAGGAGACCCAGTACTTC
>TRBV6-5|NA|TRBJ1-2|TRBD1
CASSRDRGRGYTF
TGTGCCAGCAGCCGGGACAGGGGACGTGGCTACACCTTC
>TRBV29-1|once|TRBJ2-1|NA
CSVDNSGNEQFF
TGCAGCGTAGACAACTCCGGAAATGAGCAGTTCTTC
>TRBV7-9|NA|TRBJ1-2|NA
CASSYGQNDYGYTF
TGTGCCAGCAGCTACGGACAGAACGACTATGGCTACACCTTC